The sequence of this T cell receptor beta chain was determined in a study of T-cell reconstitution after alpha-beta-depleted transplantation in children (dated by TCRdb to 2016 to 2018). Regarding the complete study: The study quantitatively tracked T-cell immune reconstitution after TCRalphabeta/CD19-depleted allogeneic hematopoietic cell transplantation in children using TCR repertoire profiling.

Points on this clonotype: The antigen this receptor binds is unknown. Within one base of it there is no much larger clone, and no base qualities were kept.

The CDR3 goes from the cysteine to the phenylalanine over 16 residues. Of all the DNA, just the CDR3 is kept, 48 bases in frame from base 1. CDR1 and CDR2 (KGHDR, SFDVKD) derive from the germline V gene. V trim: 5 bases; J trim: 6 bases; unmatched bases: 6. Libraries were built with PCR. This sample was sequenced with an Illumina HiSeq 2500. Molecular barcoding was employed in the preparation of TCR libraries, with unique molecular identifiers being used to normalize TCRbeta repertoire quantification. Using fastp at Q25 and MiXCR, TCRdb reprocessed the public reads and kept productive beta chains. One record per CDR3 amino acid sequence lists the most common genes and DNA. This sample lists fewer than 400,000 distinct CDR3 sequences; around 20% were detected once. The leading ten clones occupy 3% to 4.5% of the sample.

This receptor was obtained from a human donor who donated a stem cell graft to a child with acute myeloid leukemia. Recombination linked TRBV24-1 to TRBJ2-1; the central 13 bases match TRBD2. Sequenced material: PBMCs from the stem cell graft donor, taken from the stem cell graft. The DNA sequence reads TGTGCCACCAGTGGGACTAGCGGGAGTTCCCTCAATGAGCAGTTCTTC. It translates as CATSGTSGSSLNEQFF.